Listed below are T cell receptor beta chains from one sample, sequenced in a study of control samples from healthy donors and cancer patients. The repertoire was sequenced with immunoSEQ multiplex PCR; TCRdb's copy has only in-frame clones and lacks some. The data contain more than 85,000 clones, over 75% of them seen just once; the ten biggest clones take up roughly 4%. The material sequenced was blood. The receptors shown here come from a human donor in good health. The donor label of this sample is uncertain. Both conserved end residues are part of each CDR3. The D gene is left open where the match is weak. Clone size is not always given. Where it is, it says once, few, many or a class for expanded clones.

clone size,D gene,V gene,J gene,CDR3 protein,CDR3 DNA
once,.,TRBV7-6,TRBJ2-1,CASSNVGGSRANEQFF,TGTGCCAGCAGCAATGTTGGGGGGTCTAGGGCCAATGAGCAGTTCTTC
.,.,TRBV18,TRBJ1-5,CASSLSQEAPQHF,TGTGCCAGCTCACTCAGCCAAGAGGCGCCCCAGCATTTT
.,.,TRBV19,TRBJ1-1,CASKMNTEAFF,TGTGCCAGTAAGATGAACACTGAAGCTTTCTTT
few,.,TRBV11-2,TRBJ1-2,CASSFGGGPGDNYGYTF,TGTGCCAGCAGCTTTGGGGGAGGACCCGGGGACAACTATGGCTACACCTTC
.,.,TRBV5-4,TRBJ2-1,CASSSTGTSYNEQFF,TGTGCCAGCAGCTCTACGGGGACGTCCTACAATGAGCAGTTCTTC
.,.,TRBV9,TRBJ1-1,CASSVVADTEAFF,TGTGCCAGCAGCGTAGTAGCAGACACTGAAGCTTTCTTT
.,TRBD2,TRBV2,TRBJ2-3,CASSGLARGGTDTQYF,TGTGCCAGCAGTGGACTCGCGCGGGGGGGCACAGATACGCAGTATTTT
.,TRBD2,TRBV5-4,TRBJ2-4,CASSLASGGVKNIQYF,TGTGCCAGCAGCTTAGCTAGCGGGGGGGTAAAAAACATTCAGTACTTC
few,.,TRBV7-2,TRBJ2-5,CASSLLWGAQETQYF,TGTGCCAGCAGCTTACTGTGGGGGGCCCAAGAGACCCAGTACTTC
.,TRBD1,TRBV6-2/TRBV6-3,TRBJ2-7,CASSHPGQGTYEQYF,TGTGCCAGCAGTCATCCGGGACAGGGGACCTACGAGCAGTACTTC
.,TRBD1,TRBV10-2,TRBJ2-1,CASYTGVGYNEQFF,TGCGCCAGCTATACAGGGGTAGGGTACAATGAGCAGTTCTTC
once,TRBD1,TRBV29-1,TRBJ2-2,CSVRTGNTGELFF,TGCAGCGTTCGGACAGGGAACACCGGGGAGCTGTTTTTT
.,.,TRBV29-1,TRBJ1-1,CSVVEGLNTEAFF,TGCAGCGTTGTGGAGGGTCTGAACACTGAAGCTTTCTTT
once,TRBD2,TRBV6-6,TRBJ2-3,CASSYGRGGPDTQYF,TGTGCCAGCAGTTACGGGAGGGGAGGGCCAGATACGCAGTATTTT
.,TRBD1,TRBV19,TRBJ2-2,CASHRQGFSGELFF,TGTGCCAGTCATAGACAGGGTTTTAGCGGGGAGCTGTTTTTT
.,.,TRBV14,TRBJ1-1,CASSQERTVAFF,TGTGCCAGCAGCCAAGAACGGACGGTAGCTTTCTTT
.,.,TRBV6-5,TRBJ1-6,CASSYFEGSYNSPLHF,TGTGCCAGCAGTTACTTTGAGGGGTCCTATAATTCACCCCTCCACTTT